The present T cell receptor beta chain was sequenced within a study of cytomegalovirus exposure and HLA in healthy donors. General study points: Later analysis suggested links between common viral pathogens and several top significant clusters.

All donors participated as healthy donors of bone marrow. The study ran its PCR with 60 Vbeta and 13 Jbeta primers. Measured with immunoSEQ multiplex PCR; TCRdb has only the in-frame clones, and not every one. This table has roughly 120,000 clones, approximately 81% appearing once. On this clone: Its antigen is not identified.

V trimming: 4 bases; J trimming: 0 bases; junction bases outside the gene matches: 8. Germline V gene data show CDR1 as MNHEY and CDR2 as SMNVEV (reference sequence). The CDR3 is 18 residues long. Sequencing was performed on PBMCs. This TCR came from a woman in her thirties in good health and CMV-seronegative. The chain uses TRBV27 and TRBJ2-7, with TRBD2 matching over 14 bases. The CDR3 here is CASSSGTSGRGSSYEQYF. CDR3 coding DNA: TGTGCCAGCAGTTCCGGGACTAGCGGGAGAGGGAGCTCCTACGAGCAGTACTTC.